This T cell receptor beta chain was found in a study of diagnostic markers for celiac disease. For each CDR3 protein, TCRdb gives one entry from its re-call of the reads, without DNA. This table lists 350 to 500 distinct CDR3 sequences. In germline, CDR1 is DFQATT, CDR2 SNEGSKA (reference sequence). The CDR3 length is 15 residues. Sequenced sample: either unsorted cells or a sorted T cell fraction (not recorded which). The sequence was obtained from a human donor. The gene calls are TRBV20-1 and TRBJ2-1; TCRdb gives TRBD2 as the D gene, but with no DNA this cannot be confirmed. CDR3 sequence: CSARPGLAGVNEQFF.